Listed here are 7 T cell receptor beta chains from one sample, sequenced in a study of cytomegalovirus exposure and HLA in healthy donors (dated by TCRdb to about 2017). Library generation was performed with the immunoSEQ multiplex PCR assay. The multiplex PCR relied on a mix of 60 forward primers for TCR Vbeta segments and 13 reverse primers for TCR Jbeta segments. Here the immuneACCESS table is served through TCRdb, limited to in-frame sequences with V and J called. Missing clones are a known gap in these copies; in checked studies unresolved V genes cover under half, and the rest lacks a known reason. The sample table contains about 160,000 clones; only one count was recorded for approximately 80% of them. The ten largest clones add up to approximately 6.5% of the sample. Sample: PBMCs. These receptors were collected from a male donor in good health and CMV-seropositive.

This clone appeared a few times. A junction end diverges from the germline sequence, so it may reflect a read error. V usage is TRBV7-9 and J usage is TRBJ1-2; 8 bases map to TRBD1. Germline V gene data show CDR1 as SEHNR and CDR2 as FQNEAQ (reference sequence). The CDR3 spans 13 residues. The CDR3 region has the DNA TGTTCCAGCAGCGCCGCAGGGGGCAAGGGCTACACCTTC. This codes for CSSSAAGGKGYTF.

The DNA of the CDR3 is TGTGCCAGCAAGGACTTCCCCCAGAGACCCTACGAGCAGTACTTC. Translating it yields CASKDFPQRPYEQYF. The V gene is TRBV6-6, the J gene TRBJ2-7, with D maybe TRBD2 (5 bases). Trimming cost V 7 bases and J 2 bases, with 18 bases left between them. Looked up from germline, CDR1 is MNHNY and CDR2 is SVGAGI (reference sequence). The CDR3 is 15 residues long.

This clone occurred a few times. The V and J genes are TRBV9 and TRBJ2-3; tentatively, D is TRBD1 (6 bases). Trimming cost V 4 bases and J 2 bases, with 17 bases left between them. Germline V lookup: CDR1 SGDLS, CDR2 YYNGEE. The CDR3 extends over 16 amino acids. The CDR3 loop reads CASSSGTSLYTDTQYF. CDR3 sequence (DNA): TGTGCCAGCAGCTCCGGGACAAGCCTCTACACAGATACGCAGTATTTT.

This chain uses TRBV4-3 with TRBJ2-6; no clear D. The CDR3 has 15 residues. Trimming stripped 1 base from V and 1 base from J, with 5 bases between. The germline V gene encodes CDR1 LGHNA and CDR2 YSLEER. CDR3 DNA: TGCGCCAGCAGCCAAGTTACATCTGGGGCCAACGTCCTGACTTTC. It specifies CASSQVTSGANVLTF.

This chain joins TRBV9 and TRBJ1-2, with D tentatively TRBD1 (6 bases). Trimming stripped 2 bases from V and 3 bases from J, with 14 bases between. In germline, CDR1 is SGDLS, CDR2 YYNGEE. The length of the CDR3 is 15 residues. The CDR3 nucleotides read TGTGCCAGCAGCGTCCAAGGGGGGGCCTACTATGGCTACACCTTC. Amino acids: CASSVQGGAYYGYTF. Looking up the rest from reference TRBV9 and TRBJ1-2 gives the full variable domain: DSGVTQTPKHLITATGQRVTLRCSPRSGDLSVYWYQQSLDQGLQFLIQYYNGEERAKGNILERFSAQQFPDLHSELNLSSLELGDSALYFCASSVQGGAYYGYTFGSGTRLTVV.

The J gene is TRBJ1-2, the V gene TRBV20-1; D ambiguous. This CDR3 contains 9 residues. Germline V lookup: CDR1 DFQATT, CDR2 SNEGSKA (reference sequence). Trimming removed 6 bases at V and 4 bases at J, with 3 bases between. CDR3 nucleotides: TGCAGTGCCAGCTATGGCTACACCTTC. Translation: CSASYGYTF.

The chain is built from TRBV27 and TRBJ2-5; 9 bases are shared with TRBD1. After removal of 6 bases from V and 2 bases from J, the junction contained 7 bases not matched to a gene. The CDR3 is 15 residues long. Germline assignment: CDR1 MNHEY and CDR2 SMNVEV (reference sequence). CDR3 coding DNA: TGTGCCAGCAGCTCCCCGGGACAGGGTCAAGAGACCCAGTACTTC. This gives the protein CASSSPGQGQETQYF.